The 7 T cell receptor beta chains presented below share a single source sample, sequenced in a study of blood T cell repertoires in COVID-19. The assay was immunoSEQ multiplex PCR, and TCRdb's table has in-frame clones only and misses some. In the table there are about 240,000 clones, approximately 85% of which are singletons. Sequenced sample: peripheral blood. These receptors came from an older woman with active or convalescent COVID-19.

The genes are TRBV12-5 and TRBJ1-5; D is undetermined. CDR3 size: 14 residues. In germline, CDR1 is LGHNT, CDR2 FRNRAP. The ends were cut back, 1 base at V and 6 bases at J, with 10 bases in the middle. The CDR3 DNA reads as TGTGCTAGTGGTTTGGGTCTGGGGAGTCAGCCCCAGCATTTT. Translated: CASGLGLGSQPQHF.

This CDR3 is CASSSREPDEQFF. As DNA, the CDR3 is TGTGCCAGCAGTAGCCGGGAGCCAGATGAGCAGTTCTTC. This chain links TRBV6-5 with TRBJ2-1, with D maybe TRBD2 (6 bases). Germline V gene sequence: CDR1 MNHEY, CDR2 SVGAGI. V dropped 5 bases and J dropped 8 bases, with 13 bases sitting between them. The CDR3 consists of 13 residues.

This clone occurred a few times. The gene calls are TRBV30 and TRBJ1-4; tentatively, D is TRBD1 (6 bases). The V end was cut by 8 bases, the J end by 0 bases, with 19 bases between. Germline lookup yields CDR1 GTSNPN and CDR2 SVGIG (reference sequence). CDR3 size: 16 residues. The CDR3 loop is CAAPRGGRSTNEKLFF. DNA of the CDR3: TGTGCCGCACCTCGGGGGGGGCGGTCAACTAATGAAAAACTGTTTTTT.

The rearrangement uses TRBV5-1 and TRBJ2-5, with 12 bases matching TRBD2. With 9 bases clipped from V and 1 base from J, the junction kept 4 bases outside the gene matches. The CDR3 sequence is 14 residues long. Per germline, CDR1 SGHRS and CDR2 YFSETQ. Here the CDR3 DNA reads TGCGCCACTAGCGGGGGGGGATTCCAAGAGACCCAGTACTTC. This translates into CATSGGGFQETQYF.

The chain joins TRBV30 to TRBJ1-4; 9 nucleotides match TRBD1. Germline V lookup: CDR1 GTSNPN, CDR2 SVGIG (reference sequence). The CDR3 contains 15 residues. Trimming at V came to 3 bases and at J to 5 bases, leaving 7 bases not matched to a gene. CDR3 sequence reads: CAWSVGGQGNEKLFF. Here the CDR3 DNA reads TGTGCCTGGAGCGTAGGAGGACAGGGGAATGAAAAACTGTTTTTT.

The rearrangement uses TRBV7-6 and TRBJ1-6, with TRBD1 matching over 9 bases. Germline loops: CDR1 SGHVS, CDR2 FNYEAQ. V was clipped by 5 bases and J by 7 bases; unmatched bases: 3. The CDR3 is made up of 14 amino acids. The CDR3 spells CASSETGGNSPLHF. CDR3 sequence (DNA): TGTGCCAGCAGCGAGACAGGGGGGAATTCACCCCTCCACTTT.

This clone was counted ten times or more. This chain connects TRBV4-3 to TRBJ2-7, with 10 positions matching TRBD1. This CDR3 has 16 amino acids. Germline CDR1 reads LGHNA; CDR2 reads YSLEER. Trimming removed 6 bases from V and 8 bases from J; junction bases left unmatched: 16. The CDR3 region is CASSEKAGTGVFKQYF. The CDR3 bases are TGCGCCAGCAGTGAAAAAGCCGGGACAGGGGTCTTCAAGCAGTACTTC.